A single sample is the source of the 17 T cell receptor beta chains below, sequenced in a study of OX40 agonist ivuxolimab in advanced cancers. This table comes from immunoSEQ multiplex PCR, and its TCRdb copy is limited to in-frame clones, with some not included. The repertoire has approximately 77,000 clones, roughly 88% of them found once; the top ten carry around 1.9%. Sequenced material: CD4+ or CD8+ T cells sorted from blood, taken in a trial of the OX40 agonist ivuxolimab. Receptor source: an adult with an advanced solid tumor such as melanoma, head and neck, liver or kidney cancer.

This clone showed up just once. The gene calls are TRBV6-5 and TRBJ2-1, with TRBD2 matching 9 bases. This CDR3 comprises 15 residues. The V and J ends lost 2 bases and 9 bases, in that order; junction bases with no gene match: 8. From germline, CDR1 is MNHEY and CDR2 SVGAGI. CDR3 sequence (DNA): TGTGCCAGCAGTTACGGCGGGGGGGCCTGGAGTGAGCAGTTCTTC. Translation gives CASSYGGGAWSEQFF.

The J gene is TRBJ1-1, the V gene TRBV15, with a tentative D call TRBD1 (5 bases). The CDR3 length is 16 residues. From germline, CDR1 is LNHNV and CDR2 YYDKDF (reference sequence). V dropped 0 bases and J dropped 1 base, with 12 bases sitting between them. CDR3: CATSRDWGFGNTEAFF. In DNA form, the CDR3 reads TGTGCCACCAGCAGAGATTGGGGCTTTGGGAACACTGAAGCTTTCTTT.

V gene TRBV5-1 combines with J gene TRBJ2-5, with 8 bases identical to TRBD1. CDR3 length equals 19 residues. CDR1 is SGHRS and CDR2 is YFSETQ in the germline V gene. J gave up 0 bases and V 4 bases, and 17 bases lay outside the gene matches. CDR3 nucleotide sequence: TGCGCCAGCAGCGCTTCCTCCGGGACAGGTAATCCCAACCAAGAGACCCAGTACTTC. It codes for CASSASSGTGNPNQETQYF.

This clone was detected only once. The chain joins TRBV6-6 to TRBJ2-2, with 7 bases lining up with TRBD2. Germline V gene lookup returns CDR1 MNHNY and CDR2 SVGAGI (reference sequence). Germline trimming cut 8 bases from V and 2 bases from J; bases unmatched to any gene: 2. CDR3 length: 13 amino acids. The CDR3 loop is CASGRGNTGELFF. The CDR3 DNA is TGTGCCAGCGGGAGGGGAAACACCGGGGAGCTGTTTTTT.

This clone was picked up one time. This chain connects TRBV14 to TRBJ2-1; D gene uncertain. Germline V gene data show CDR1 as SGHDN and CDR2 as FVKESK. The V gene lost 0 bases and the J gene lost 12 bases, with 15 bases spanning the gap. The CDR3 runs 14 residues. CDR3 bases: TGTGCCAGCAGCCAAGAAGTGGTAGGCAAGGTGCAGTTCTTC. This sequence encodes CASSQEVVGKVQFF.

V usage is TRBV6-6 and J usage is TRBJ1-2, with no clear D. Germline lookup yields CDR1 MNHNY and CDR2 SVGAGI (reference sequence). Trimming cost V 0 bases and J 7 bases, with 12 bases left between them. This CDR3 is 14 amino acids long. CDR3 region: CASSYSTHTGGYTF. For the CDR3, the DNA is TGTGCCAGCAGTTACTCCACGCACACCGGTGGCTACACCTTC.

CDR3 nucleotide sequence: TGTGCCAGCAGCTTAGGGGAAGCTTCTGGTGGAAACACCATATATTTT. This codes for CASSLGEASGGNTIYF. V is TRBV11-3 and J is TRBJ1-3; D is undetermined. Germline assignment: CDR1 SGHNT and CDR2 YENEEA. The ends were cut back, 1 base at V and 3 bases at J, with 13 bases in the middle. The length of the CDR3 is 16 residues.

The chain couples TRBV28 to TRBJ2-7; possibly TRBD1 for D (6 bases). Germline assignment: CDR1 MDHEN and CDR2 SYDVKM. Between the trimmed V and J ends, which lost 7 bases and 3 bases, there was a span of 16 bases. The CDR3 runs 14 residues. In nucleotides, the CDR3 is TGTGCCAGCAACCAACAGGGTTGGTACTACGAGCAGTACTTC. Translating gives CASNQQGWYYEQYF.

This chain links TRBV6-5 with TRBJ2-5, with TRBD1 as a possible D gene (5 bases). The CDR3 is made up of 13 amino acids. Germline CDR1 reads MNHEY; CDR2 reads SVGAGI. The ends were cut back, 2 bases at V and 5 bases at J, with 9 bases in the middle. The CDR3 loop reads CASSYQGGETQYF. CDR3 bases: TGTGCCAGCAGTTACCAGGGTGGGGAGACCCAGTACTTC.

The gene calls are TRBV18 and TRBJ2-1, with 11 bases that match TRBD2. Unmatched junction bases numbered 9, after V lost 6 bases and J lost 5 bases. The CDR3 contains 16 residues. Germline V CDR1 and CDR2: KGHSH, LQKENI. The CDR3 here is CASSLNSGRANNEQFF. CDR3 nucleotides: TGTGCCAGCTCGCTAAATAGCGGGAGGGCGAACAATGAGCAGTTCTTC.

The rearrangement uses TRBV10-3 and TRBJ1-2; 10 bases are a match to TRBD1. Germline V lookup: CDR1 ENHRY, CDR2 SYGVKD. This CDR3 region has 14 residues. In nucleotides, the CDR3 is TGTGCTTCGTCCCCCCGGGACAGGGGATATGGCTACACCTTC. It encodes CASSPRDRGYGYTF.

The genes are TRBV19 and TRBJ2-7; D is perhaps TRBD1 (6 bases). Trimming took 5 bases from V and 4 from J, leaving 21 bases between them. CDR1 and CDR2 (germline): LNHDA, SQIVND (reference sequence). This CDR3 has 16 amino acids. CDR3 protein: CASSGAWTDNSYEQYF. The CDR3 bases are TGTGCCAGTAGTGGGGCCTGGACAGATAACAGTTACGAGCAGTACTTC.

The chain links TRBV7-2 to TRBJ1-2; 7 bases match TRBD1. Germline assignment: CDR1 SGHTA and CDR2 FQGNSA. CDR3 length: 12 amino acids. Losses at the gene ends were 5 bases for V and 7 bases for J; bases not matched to a gene: 4. CDR3 DNA sequence: TGTGCCAGCAGCCCACAGGGGTTTGGCTACACCTTC. Protein product: CASSPQGFGYTF.

The chain combines TRBV5-1 with TRBJ2-2; D may match TRBD1 or TRBD2 (7 bases each). From germline, CDR1 is SGHRS and CDR2 YFSETQ. This CDR3 is 15 amino acids long. V was pared by 4 bases and J by 3 bases, with 13 bases between. Here the CDR3 DNA reads TGCGCCAGCAGCGCACAGGGGAGGGACACCGGGGAGCTGTTTTTT. Its translation: CASSAQGRDTGELFF.

The CDR3 here is CAIQSALGGNEQFF. The CDR3 nucleotides read TGTGCCATCCAAAGTGCCTTGGGGGGGAATGAGCAGTTCTTC. This chain links TRBV10-3 with TRBJ2-1; 7 bases match TRBD2. The CDR3 totals 14 residues. CDR1 ENHRY and CDR2 SYGVKD come from the germline V gene. Trimming took 8 bases from V and 7 from J; bases not matched to a gene: 11.

The chain carries TRBV5-1 and TRBJ2-3; tentative D call: TRBD2 (5 bases). CDR3 length equals 15 residues. Per germline, CDR1 SGHRS and CDR2 YFSETQ. V lost 3 bases to trimming and J lost 0 bases, with 11 bases between them. CDR3 sequence (DNA): TGCGCCAGCAGCTCGACTACCACTAGCACAGATACGCAGTATTTT. It codes for CASSSTTTSTDTQYF.

The chain's CDR3 is CASSQHGGYEQYF. CDR3 nucleotide sequence: TGCGCCAGCAGTCAACATGGGGGCTACGAGCAGTACTTC. The chain has TRBV23-1 and TRBJ2-7; D possibly matches TRBD1 or TRBD2 (5 bases each). TRBV23-1 counts as an open reading frame of uncertain function. This CDR3 region has 13 residues. Trimming cost V 2 bases and J 3 bases, with 8 bases left between them.